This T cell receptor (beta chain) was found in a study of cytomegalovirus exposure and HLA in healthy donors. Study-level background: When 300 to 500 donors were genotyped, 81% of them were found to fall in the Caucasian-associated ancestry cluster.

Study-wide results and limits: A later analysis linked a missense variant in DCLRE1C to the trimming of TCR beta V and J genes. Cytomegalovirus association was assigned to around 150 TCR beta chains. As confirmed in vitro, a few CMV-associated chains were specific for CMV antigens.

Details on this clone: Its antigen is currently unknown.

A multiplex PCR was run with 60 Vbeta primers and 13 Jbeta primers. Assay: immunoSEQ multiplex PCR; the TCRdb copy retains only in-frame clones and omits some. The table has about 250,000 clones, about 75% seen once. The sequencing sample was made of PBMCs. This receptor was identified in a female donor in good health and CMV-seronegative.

The CDR3 nucleotides are TGTGCCAGCAGACCTCGGACAGGGTCTGGAAACACCATATATTTT. It specifies CASRPRTGSGNTIYF. The genes are TRBV7-2 and TRBJ1-3; 8 bases fit TRBD1. The CDR3 totals 15 residues. Germline CDR1 reads SGHTA; CDR2 reads FQGNSA. V shed 6 bases, J shed 1 base, and the junction held 5 bases outside the gene matches.